Below are 12 T cell receptor beta chains sequenced from a single sample in a study of T-cell memory formation after mild COVID-19. TCRdb re-derived calls from the 5' RACE reads in MiXCR, one entry per CDR3 protein. Of around 180,000 distinct CDR3 sequences listed, under 20% are singletons. Specimen: PBMCs or a T cell subset sorted from them (not recorded which). These receptors were collected from a man aged 18 to 29 who had mild COVID-19 (a few samples of this study predate the infection). Cell type and time point are not known.

CDR3 residues: CASSPGQLHQPQHF. The CDR3 DNA follows: TGTGCCAGCTCACCGGGACAGTTACATCAGCCCCAGCATTTT. The V gene is TRBV18, the J gene TRBJ1-5; 7 bases fit TRBD1. CDR1 and CDR2 from the germline V gene are KGHSH and LQKENI. V trimming: 3 bases; J trimming: 5 bases; junction bases outside the gene matches: 4. This CDR3 contains 14 residues. Full variable domain (rest looked up from reference TRBV18 and TRBJ1-5): NAGVMQNPRHLVRRRGQEARLRCSPMKGHSHVYWYRQLPEEGLKFMVYLQKENIIDESGMPKERFSAEFPKEGPSILRIQQVVRGDSAAYFCASSPGQLHQPQHFGDGTRLSIL.

This clonotype was seen a few times. The V gene is TRBV20-1, the J gene TRBJ1-2; D call uncertain. CDR1 DFQATT and CDR2 SNEGSKA come from the germline V gene (reference sequence). CDR3 length: 12 amino acids. V was cut by 6 bases and J by 4 bases, with 12 bases left in between. CDR3: CSAPDGGYGYTF. Here the CDR3 DNA reads TGCAGTGCCCCGGACGGTGGCTATGGCTACACCTTC.

This clonotype was recorded a few times. The junction differs from germline at one of its ends, possibly a read error. The CDR3 sequence is CASRRTAGNTTYF. CDR3 sequence (DNA): TGCGCCAGCAGAAGGACAGCTGGAAACACCACATATTTT. The chain is built from TRBV5-1 and TRBJ1-3; weak D call: TRBD1 (6 bases). The CDR3 has 13 residues. Germline CDR1 is SGHRS and CDR2 is YFSETQ.

The chain couples TRBV7-2 to TRBJ1-2, with D tentatively TRBD1 (5 bases). V lost 5 bases, J lost 5 bases, and 18 bases lay in between. CDR1 SGHTA and CDR2 FQGNSA come from the germline V gene. This CDR3 comprises 15 residues. The CDR3 is CASSPRGGSRYGYTF. The CDR3 nucleotides read TGTGCCAGCAGCCCACGCGGGGGGAGCCGATATGGCTACACCTTC. Combining the CDR3 with reference TRBV7-2 and TRBJ1-2 gives the whole variable domain GAGVSQSPSNKVTEKGKDVELRCDPISGHTALYWYRQSLGQGLEFLIYFQGNSAPDKSGLPSDRFSAERTGGSVSTLTIQRTQQEDSAVYLCASSPRGGSRYGYTFGSGTRLTVV.

The gene calls are TRBV7-2 and TRBJ2-5; D is possibly TRBD2 (6 bases). Trimming pared 5 bases from V and 4 bases from J, leaving 20 bases between. CDR3 size: 16 residues. The V gene's germline CDR1 is SGHTA and CDR2 FQGNSA. The CDR3 DNA reads TGTGCCAGCAGCCTAGTGGGAGGTCGGGTACGAGAGACCCAGTACTTC. Its translation is CASSLVGGRVRETQYF.

This clonotype was seen a handful of times. The chain has TRBV4-3 and TRBJ1-6, with D perhaps matching TRBD1 (6 bases). The CDR3 is made up of 16 amino acids. From germline, CDR1 is LGHNA and CDR2 YSLEER. The V end was cut by 0 bases, the J end by 2 bases, with 8 bases between. CDR3 DNA sequence: TGCGCCAGCAGCCAAGATAGGGGGGCCTATAATTCACCCCTCCACTTT. Encoded protein: CASSQDRGAYNSPLHF.

The chain carries TRBV7-2 and TRBJ1-1; the match to TRBD1 covers 7 bases. The CDR3 spans 15 residues. The germline gives CDR1 SGHTA, CDR2 FQGNSA. J gave up 0 bases and V 4 bases, and 5 bases lay outside the gene matches. The CDR3 DNA follows: TGTGCCAGCAGCTCCCTGGGACAGATGAACACTGAAGCTTTCTTT. Translated, it gives CASSSLGQMNTEAFF.

The chain is built from TRBV7-3 and TRBJ2-5; D gene ambiguous. Germline values: CDR1 SGHTA, CDR2 FQGTGA. V shed 3 bases and J shed 6 bases, with 11 bases lying between them. This CDR3 comprises 13 residues. DNA of the CDR3: TGTGCCAGCAGCTTCCAGGATAGACAGACCCAGTACTTC. This codes for CASSFQDRQTQYF.

The chain recombines TRBV25-1 with TRBJ1-2; TRBD1 matches at 8 bases. The CDR3 loop spans 14 amino acids. In germline, CDR1 is MGHDK, CDR2 SYGVNS. V was pared by 4 bases and J by 8 bases, with 9 bases of the junction left unmatched. The DNA of the CDR3 is TGTGCCAGCAGTGCCCCGGGGGACAGGAGGGGCTACACCTTC. Its protein is CASSAPGDRRGYTF.

The rearrangement uses TRBV6-5 and TRBJ1-2; 8 bases agree with TRBD1. V gave up 6 bases and J gave up 6 bases; unmatched junction bases: 6. Looked up from germline, CDR1 is MNHEY and CDR2 is SVGAGI. The CDR3 has 13 amino acids. In nucleotides, the CDR3 is TGTGCCAGCAGCCGTCAGGGGGCGAATGGCTACACCTTC. Residues: CASSRQGANGYTF.

The chain joins TRBV11-3 to TRBJ2-7; D not resolved. CDR3 length: 14 residues. The V gene's germline CDR1 is SGHNT and CDR2 YENEEA. V dropped 1 base and J dropped 2 bases, with 9 bases sitting between them. CDR3 bases: TGTGCCAGCAGCTTAGCGGACGACGCCTACGAGCAGTACGTC. Residues: CASSLADDAYEQYV.

This clonotype was detected only a few times. The chain uses TRBV6-2 or TRBV6-3 and TRBJ2-2; perhaps TRBD1 as D (5 bases). Trimming cost V 2 bases and J 6 bases, with 10 bases left between them. In germline, CDR1 is MNHEY, CDR2 SVGEGT. CDR3 size: 14 residues. This chain's CDR3 is CASSYRGVAGELFF. Here the CDR3 DNA reads TGTGCCAGCAGTTACAGGGGTGTCGCCGGGGAGCTGTTTTTT.